The present T cell receptor (beta chain) was sequenced within a study of cytomegalovirus exposure and HLA in healthy donors. The study, taken as a whole, reports: The majority of TCR sequences were rare, yet some public TCRs appeared in many donors.

Among the roughly 120 subjects of the validation cohort, separate from the approximately 700-subject first cohort, were the donors. Trimming took 11 bases from V and 0 from J, leaving 7 bases between them. Germline V gene sequence: CDR1 LNHDA, CDR2 SQIVND (reference sequence). This CDR3 is built from 11 residues. This table comes from immunoSEQ multiplex PCR, and its TCRdb copy is limited to in-frame clones, with some not included. The sample includes a few hundred thousand clones, roughly 87% seen only once; the top ten take 12%. A word on this clone: The antigen remains undetermined.

This clonotype was sampled from a man aged 18-30 years in good health and CMV-seropositive. This chain joins TRBV19 and TRBJ1-2, with D uncertain. The sequencing sample was made of PBMCs. CDR3 in amino acids: CAAGTNYGYTF. Here the CDR3 DNA reads TGTGCCGCCGGGACTAACTATGGCTACACCTTC.